This entry is about one T cell receptor beta chain. Produced via immunoSEQ multiplex PCR; TCRdb's table is partial and in-frame only. Of tens of thousands of clones listed, around 90% are singletons. V was clipped by 6 bases and J by 8 bases, with 13 bases between them. Germline CDR1 is KGHSH and CDR2 is LQKENI. CDR3 length: 13 residues. The data are from a study of lymphopenia after photon versus proton radiotherapy. The chain has TRBV18 and TRBJ1-4; D uncertain. The TCR sequence derives from a man at least 80 years old with esophageal cancer. The sample consisted of peripheral blood, taken from a patient treated with proton-based radiotherapy. CDR3 sequence (DNA): TGTGCCAGCTCGGTAGGACGCGGGGAAAAACTGTTTTTT. Translated, it gives CASSVGRGEKLFF.